These T cell receptor beta chains were read from a single sample in a study of blood T cell repertoires in COVID-19. TCRdb's copy holds only in-frame clones and misses some; the assay was immunoSEQ multiplex PCR. The repertoire holds over 100,000 clones, with 85% as singletons. The sample taken for sequencing was peripheral blood. Source of these receptors: an elderly man with acute or convalescent COVID-19. The CDR3 runs from the conserved cysteine through the conserved F or W. D genes are given only for firm matches. Rows may omit the clone size; those that give it use once, few, many or a size class.

clone_size: NA
v_call: TRBV10-2
d_call: NA
j_call: TRBJ2-1
cdr3_aa: CASSSSGRYNEQFF
cdr3_nt: TGCGCCAGCAGTTCAAGCGGGCGTTACAATGAGCAGTTCTTC

clone_size: NA
v_call: TRBV19
d_call: TRBD1
j_call: TRBJ1-1
cdr3_aa: CASSPVDRGRLGNTEAFF
cdr3_nt: TGTGCCAGTAGTCCGGTCGACAGGGGGCGATTAGGGAACACTGAAGCTTTCTTT

clone_size: NA
v_call: TRBV21-1
d_call: NA
j_call: TRBJ2-5
cdr3_aa: CASSRLRRGGEETQYF
cdr3_nt: TGTGCCAGCAGCAGATTAAGACGAGGGGGCGAAGAGACCCAGTACTTC

clone_size: NA
v_call: TRBV7-3
d_call: TRBD1
j_call: TRBJ1-6
cdr3_aa: CASSLGDRVTSPLHF
cdr3_nt: TGTGCCAGCAGCTTAGGGGACAGGGTCACCTCACCCCTCCACTTT

clone_size: NA
v_call: TRBV7-3
d_call: NA
j_call: TRBJ1-5
cdr3_aa: CASSFGSNQPQHF
cdr3_nt: TGTGCCAGCAGCTTTGGCTCCAATCAGCCCCAGCATTTT

clone_size: NA
v_call: TRBV10-3
d_call: NA
j_call: TRBJ2-5
cdr3_aa: CAIRAGALETQYF
cdr3_nt: TGTGCCATCAGGGCAGGGGCCCTCGAGACCCAGTACTTC

clone_size: once
v_call: TRBV5-1
d_call: TRBD1
j_call: TRBJ1-1
cdr3_aa: CASSQTGIDGTEAFF
cdr3_nt: TGCGCCAGCAGCCAGACAGGGATCGACGGGACTGAAGCTTTCTTT

clone_size: NA
v_call: TRBV10-2
d_call: TRBD1
j_call: TRBJ2-7
cdr3_aa: CASSWGTADYEQYF
cdr3_nt: TGCGCCAGCAGCTGGGGGACAGCCGACTACGAGCAGTACTTC

clone_size: NA
v_call: TRBV3-1/TRBV3-2
d_call: TRBD1
j_call: TRBJ1-2
cdr3_aa: CARGHPGPTRDRGLGNYGYTF
cdr3_nt: TGTGCCAGAGGACACCCCGGCCCCACCCGGGACAGGGGGCTGGGTAACTATGGCTACACCTTC

clone_size: once
v_call: TRBV5-1
d_call: TRBD1
j_call: TRBJ1-4
cdr3_aa: CASSLEGTGASKKLFF
cdr3_nt: TGCGCCAGCAGCTTGGAGGGGACAGGAGCGTCGAAAAAACTGTTTTTT